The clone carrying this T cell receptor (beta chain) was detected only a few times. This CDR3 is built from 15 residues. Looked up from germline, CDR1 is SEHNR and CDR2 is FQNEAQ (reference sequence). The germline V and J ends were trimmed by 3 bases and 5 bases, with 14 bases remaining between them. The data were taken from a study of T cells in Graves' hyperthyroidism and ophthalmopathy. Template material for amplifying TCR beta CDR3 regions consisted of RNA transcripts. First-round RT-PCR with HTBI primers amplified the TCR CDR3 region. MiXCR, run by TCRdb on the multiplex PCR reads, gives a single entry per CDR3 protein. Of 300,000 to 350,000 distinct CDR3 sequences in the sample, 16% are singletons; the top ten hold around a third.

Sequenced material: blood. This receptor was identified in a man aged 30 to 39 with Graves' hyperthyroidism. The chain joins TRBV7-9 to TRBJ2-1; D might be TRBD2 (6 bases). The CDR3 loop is CASSFRGSNNNEQFF. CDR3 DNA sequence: TGTGCCAGCAGCTTTCGGGGGAGCAACAACAATGAGCAGTTCTTC.